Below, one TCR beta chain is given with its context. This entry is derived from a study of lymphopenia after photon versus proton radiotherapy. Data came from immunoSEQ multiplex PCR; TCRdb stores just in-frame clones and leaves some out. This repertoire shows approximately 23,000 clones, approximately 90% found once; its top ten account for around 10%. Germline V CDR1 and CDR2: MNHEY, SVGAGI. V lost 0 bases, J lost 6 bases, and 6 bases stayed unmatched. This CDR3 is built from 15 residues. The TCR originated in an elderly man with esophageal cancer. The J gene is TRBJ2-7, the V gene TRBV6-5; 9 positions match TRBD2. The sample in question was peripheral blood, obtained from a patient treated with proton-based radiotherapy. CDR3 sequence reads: CASSYSVSGSAEQYF. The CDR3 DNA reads TGTGCCAGCAGTTACTCGGTTAGCGGGAGCGCCGAGCAGTACTTC.